This TCR beta chain was retrieved from a study of CD8+CD57+ T cells in acquired aplastic anemia. This CDR3 has 17 residues. Trimming took 1 base from V and 1 from J, leaving 14 bases between them. Germline CDR1 reads SEHNR; CDR2 reads FQNEAQ (reference sequence). TCR beta VDJ and CDR3 were profiled, and genomic DNA was the template. TCRdb re-called the reads with MiXCR, one entry per CDR3 protein. The table records 200,000 to 250,000 distinct CDR3 sequences, approximately 60% of them present only once. For sequencing, patients were chosen who had shown expansion of CD8+CD57+ cells by flow cytometry. Severe acquired aplastic anemia was present in every patient.

V gene TRBV7-9 combines with J gene TRBJ2-1, with a weak D call TRBD2 (7 bases). The receptor was derived from a human donor with aplastic anemia. Sequencing input: sorted CD4+, CD8+, or CD8+CD57+ T cells (not recorded which) from PBMCs. CDR3 residues: CASSLVGGARSYNEQFF. The CDR3, as DNA: TGTGCCAGCAGCTTAGTGGGGGGGGCCAGGTCCTACAATGAGCAGTTCTTC.